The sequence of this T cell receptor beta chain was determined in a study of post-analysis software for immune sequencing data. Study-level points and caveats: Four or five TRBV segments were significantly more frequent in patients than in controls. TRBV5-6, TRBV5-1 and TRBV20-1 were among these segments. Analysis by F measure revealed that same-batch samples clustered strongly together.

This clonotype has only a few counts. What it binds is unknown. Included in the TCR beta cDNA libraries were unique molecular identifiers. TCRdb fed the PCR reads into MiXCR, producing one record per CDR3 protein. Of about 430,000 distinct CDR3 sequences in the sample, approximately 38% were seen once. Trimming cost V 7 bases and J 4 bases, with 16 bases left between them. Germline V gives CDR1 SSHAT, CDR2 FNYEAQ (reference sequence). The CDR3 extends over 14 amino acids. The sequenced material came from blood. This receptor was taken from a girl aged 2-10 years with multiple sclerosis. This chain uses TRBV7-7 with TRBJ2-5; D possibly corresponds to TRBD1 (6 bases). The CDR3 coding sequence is TGTGCCAGCAAACCAGGGGTCGGAGGAGAGACCCAGTACTTC. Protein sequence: CASKPGVGGETQYF.